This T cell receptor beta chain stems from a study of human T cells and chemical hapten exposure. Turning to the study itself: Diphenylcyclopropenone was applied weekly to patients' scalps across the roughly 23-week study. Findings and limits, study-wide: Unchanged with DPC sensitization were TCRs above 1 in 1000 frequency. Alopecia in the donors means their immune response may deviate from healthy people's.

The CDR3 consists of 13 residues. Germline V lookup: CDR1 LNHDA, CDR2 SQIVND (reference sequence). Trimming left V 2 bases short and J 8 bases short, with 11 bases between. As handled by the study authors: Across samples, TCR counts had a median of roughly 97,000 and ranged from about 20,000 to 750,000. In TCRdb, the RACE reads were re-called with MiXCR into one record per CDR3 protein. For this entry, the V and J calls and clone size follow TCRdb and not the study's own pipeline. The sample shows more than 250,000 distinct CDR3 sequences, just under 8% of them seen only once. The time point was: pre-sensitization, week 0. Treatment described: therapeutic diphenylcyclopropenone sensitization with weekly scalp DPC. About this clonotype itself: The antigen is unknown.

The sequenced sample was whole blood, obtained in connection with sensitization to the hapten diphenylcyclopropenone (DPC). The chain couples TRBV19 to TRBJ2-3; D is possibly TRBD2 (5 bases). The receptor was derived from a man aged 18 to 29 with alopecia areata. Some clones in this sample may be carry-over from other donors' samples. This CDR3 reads CASSINLEVTQYF. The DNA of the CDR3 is TGTGCCAGTAGTATAAATCTGGAGGTTACGCAGTATTTT.